This T cell receptor (beta chain) originates from a study of blood T cell repertoires in COVID-19. Turning to the study itself: Spain, Italy and the United States supplied samples that represented acute and convalescent COVID-19.

Recruited during active infection, patients (from Seattle) were subsequently followed longitudinally. Method: immunoSEQ multiplex PCR; TCRdb's copy keeps in-frame clones and lacks some. The table includes 130,000 to 150,000 clones, roughly 77% detected once. The CDR3 covers 16 residues. The germline V gene has CDR1 SGHTA and CDR2 FQGNSA. Trimming left V 5 bases short and J 0 bases short, with 15 bases between. This TCR derives from a woman between 65 and 79 years old with COVID-19, enrolled during active disease. J is TRBJ2-3 and V is TRBV7-2, with TRBD2 as a possible D gene (6 bases). The specimen sequenced was peripheral blood. The DNA for the CDR3 is TGTGCCAGCAGCCCCGTGGGGGGTATTAGCACAGATACGCAGTATTTT. Protein product: CASSPVGGISTDTQYF.